The next 24 T cell receptor beta chains were all read from a single sample in a study of beta chain features in type 1 diabetes. Expressed TCRB transcripts were sequenced because the entire RNA isolate underwent reverse transcription. The repertoire was sequenced with immunoSEQ multiplex PCR; TCRdb's copy has only in-frame clones and lacks some. The data contain almost 350,000 clones, 8% of them singletons. The sequenced sample was central memory CD4+ T cells from blood. These receptors originate from a woman aged 18-30 years in good health.

This clone was found a few times. The V and J genes are TRBV4-2 and TRBJ2-1, with D hard to call. This CDR3 has 14 amino acids. CDR1 is LGHNA, CDR2 YNFKEQ, per germline. V was cut by 2 bases and J by 5 bases, with 10 bases left in between. The CDR3 sequence: CASSQPGPNNEQFF. The CDR3 nucleotides read TGTGCCAGCAGCCAACCTGGTCCAAACAATGAGCAGTTCTTC.

This chain joins TRBV2 and TRBJ1-2; 9 bases agree with TRBD1. Germline V CDR1 and CDR2: SNHLY, FYNNEI. J lost 8 bases, V lost 6 bases, and 10 bases had no gene match. The CDR3 extends over 14 amino acids. For the CDR3, the DNA is TGTGCCAGCAGAGCCACAGGGGGCGGGAGAGGCTACACCTTC. Translation gives CASRATGGGRGYTF.

The chain carries TRBV4-2 and TRBJ1-1, with D unresolved. This CDR3 contains 12 residues. CDR1 and CDR2 from the germline V gene are LGHNA and YNFKEQ. Trimming shortened V by 5 bases and J by 5 bases, and 9 bases separated the two germline ends. CDR3 region: CASSSTVTEAFF. The CDR3 DNA sequence: TGTGCCAGCAGCTCGACCGTAACTGAAGCTTTCTTT.

This clone has just a few counts. The J gene is TRBJ2-1, the V gene TRBV19, with D possibly being TRBD2 (6 bases). This CDR3 spans 15 amino acids. Trimming took off 5 bases at V and 12 bases at J, with 23 bases between the two ends. Germline CDR1 reads LNHDA; CDR2 reads SQIVND (reference sequence). The CDR3 sequence: CASSGSSELIPGQFF. The CDR3 coding sequence is TGTGCCAGTAGTGGTTCTAGCGAGCTCATACCAGGGCAGTTCTTC.

This clone turned up a few times. This chain links TRBV28 with TRBJ2-2; the match to TRBD2 covers 7 bases. The germline gives CDR1 MDHEN, CDR2 SYDVKM. The CDR3 covers 15 residues. Trimming removed 1 base from V and 5 bases from J; junction bases left unmatched: 4. CDR3 residues: CASSLFGRRTGELFF. The DNA for the CDR3 is TGTGCCAGCAGTTTATTCGGGAGGAGGACCGGGGAGCTGTTTTTT.

Remarks on this clone: Other DNA sequences from this sample encode an identical CDR3 as well. The chain recombines TRBV5-1 with TRBJ2-5; D gene ambiguous. The germline gives CDR1 SGHRS, CDR2 YFSETQ. There are 11 residues in the CDR3. V dropped 2 bases and J dropped 4 bases, with 3 bases sitting between them. CDR3 in DNA: TGCGCCAGCAGCTTACGAGAGACCCAGTACTTC. It encodes CASSLRETQYF.

In this sample, this clone turned up a few times. A read error may explain this, as a much larger clone is one base away. The chain employs TRBV7-2 and TRBJ2-6; D gene unclear. V lost 7 bases to trimming and J lost 3 bases, with 7 bases between them. The CDR3 runs 13 residues. Germline-derived CDR1 and CDR2 are SGHTA and FQGNSA. The CDR3 DNA follows: TGTGCCAGCACCTTCTTTGGGGCCAACGTCCTGACTTTC. Amino acids: CASTFFGANVLTF.

This clone was seen more than once but under ten times. V is TRBV10-3 and J is TRBJ1-4; possible D gene TRBD1, 5 bases. Germline V gene sequence: CDR1 ENHRY, CDR2 SYGVKD. Trimming shortened V by 10 bases and J by 8 bases, and 17 bases separated the two germline ends. The CDR3 sequence is 13 residues long. This chain's CDR3 is CATGSRAGEKLFF. The CDR3, as DNA: TGTGCCACCGGGAGCAGGGCTGGGGAAAAACTGTTTTTT.

In nucleotides, the CDR3 is TGCGCCAGCAGACCCACTAGCTCGGATACGCAGTATTTT. This encodes CASRPTSSDTQYF. The gene calls are TRBV10-2 and TRBJ2-3; D might be TRBD2 (6 bases). With 6 bases removed from V and 6 bases from J, the gap between germline ends came to 13 bases. The CDR3 is made up of 13 amino acids. Germline V lookup: CDR1 WSHSY, CDR2 SAAADI.

Many counts were recorded for this clone. The chain combines TRBV7-2 with TRBJ2-1; D gene ambiguous. V lost 1 base to trimming and J lost 10 bases, with 17 bases between them. There are 15 residues in the CDR3. Germline CDR1 and CDR2: SGHTA and FQGNSA. The CDR3 DNA reads TGTGCCAGCAGCTTAGACTTCTCAACCCACCGGGAGCAGTTCTTC. Translated: CASSLDFSTHREQFF.

The chain recombines TRBV28 with TRBJ2-4, with D perhaps matching TRBD2 (6 bases). V shed 4 bases and J shed 3 bases, with 10 bases lying between them. This CDR3 has 14 amino acids. Germline loops: CDR1 MDHEN, CDR2 SYDVKM. CDR3 region: CASSYGGGKNIQYF. In nucleotides, the CDR3 is TGTGCCAGCAGTTACGGGGGAGGCAAAAACATTCAGTACTTC.

This clone was counted ten times or more. This chain links TRBV5-8 with TRBJ2-1; 7 bases match TRBD1. The J segment lost 0 bases and the V segment lost 6 bases, leaving 6 bases of the junction unmatched. Germline loops: CDR1 SGHTS, CDR2 YDEGEE. There are 15 residues in the CDR3. CDR3 nucleotides: TGTGCCAGCACAAAGGGGGACAGCTCCTACAATGAGCAGTTCTTC. Translating gives CASTKGDSSYNEQFF.

This clone has a handful of counts. This sequence joins TRBV6-1 and TRBJ2-7; the D gene is possibly TRBD2 (7 bases). Germline V gives CDR1 MNHNS, CDR2 SASEGT. The germline V and J ends were trimmed by 6 bases and 6 bases, with 12 bases remaining between them. The CDR3 length is 12 residues. CDR3 in amino acids: CASSGGGAEQYF. The CDR3 DNA is TGTGCCAGCAGCGGAGGGGGGGCCGAGCAGTACTTC.

This clone was counted only a few times. J is TRBJ1-1 and V is TRBV14; D not resolved. V was pared by 2 bases and J by 1 base, with 11 bases between. Germline V gives CDR1 SGHDN, CDR2 FVKESK. The CDR3 is made up of 15 amino acids. The CDR3 DNA is TGTGCCAGCAGCCAACTTATCAGCTCGAACACTGAAGCTTTCTTT. Amino acids: CASSQLISSNTEAFF. The whole variable domain, remainder taken from reference TRBV14 and TRBJ1-1, is EAGVTQFPSHSVIEKGQTVTLRCDPISGHDNLYWYRRVMGKEIKFLLHFVKESKQDESGMPNNRFLAERTGGTYSTLKVQPAELEDSGVYFCASSQLISSNTEAFFGQGTRLTVV.

DNA of the CDR3: TGTGCCAGCAGCTTCGACAGCTACGAGCAGTACTTC. It codes for CASSFDSYEQYF. V usage is TRBV7-9 and J usage is TRBJ2-7, with D possibly matching TRBD1 (5 bases). The V end was cut by 3 bases, the J end by 3 bases, with 6 bases between. Germline V CDR1 and CDR2: SEHNR, FQNEAQ (reference sequence). This CDR3 spans 12 amino acids.

This clone was counted between two and nine times. The chain is built from TRBV18 and TRBJ2-2; D not certain. From germline, CDR1 is KGHSH and CDR2 LQKENI. The V and J ends lost 4 bases and 2 bases respectively, with 2 bases between them. The CDR3 totals 12 residues. In DNA form, the CDR3 reads TGTGCCAGCTCACTCAACACCGGGGAGCTGTTTTTT. It encodes CASSLNTGELFF.

This clone was detected many times. Additional DNA sequences in this sample encode the identical CDR3. This sequence joins TRBV7-2 and TRBJ2-5; no clear D. Per the germline V gene, CDR1 is SGHTA and CDR2 is FQGNSA. V was clipped by 1 base and J by 4 bases, with 7 bases between them. CDR3 length equals 13 residues. The CDR3 loop is CASSLGFGETQYF. In DNA, the CDR3 is TGTGCCAGCAGCTTAGGCTTTGGAGAGACCCAGTACTTC.

The chain links TRBV15 to TRBJ1-3; D is unresolved. The CDR3 is 17 residues long. Trimming took 4 bases from V and 0 from J, leaving 16 bases between them. Germline CDR1 is LNHNV and CDR2 is YYDKDF (reference sequence). The CDR3 protein is CATSTPPGLRSGNTIYF. CDR3 DNA sequence: TGTGCCACCAGCACACCCCCGGGCCTCCGCTCTGGAAACACCATATATTTT.

This chain links TRBV9 with TRBJ2-1, with 9 bases that match TRBD1. CDR1 is SGDLS and CDR2 is YYNGEE in the germline V gene. CDR3 length equals 16 residues. Trimming at V came to 0 bases and at J to 7 bases, leaving 8 bases not matched to a gene. The CDR3 coding sequence is TGTGCCAGCAGCGTAGCTATTGGACAGGGGAATAATGAGCAGTTCTTC. Encoded protein: CASSVAIGQGNNEQFF.

This chain connects TRBV10-3 to TRBJ2-1; 7 bases map to TRBD2. The germline CDR1 and CDR2 sequences are ENHRY and SYGVKD. V lost 4 bases to trimming and J lost 2 bases; unmatched junction nucleotides: 2. The length of the CDR3 is 14 residues. CDR3 bases: TGTGCCATCAGTGCCGGGACTACCTACAATGAGCAGTTCTTC. Translated, it gives CAISAGTTYNEQFF.

This clone was counted a few times. The chain couples TRBV27 to TRBJ2-5, with 7 bases that match TRBD2. CDR1 MNHEY and CDR2 SMNVEV come from the germline V gene (reference sequence). This CDR3 has 15 amino acids. Unmatched junction bases numbered 9, after V lost 0 bases and J lost 8 bases. The CDR3 sequence is CASSLSWREIETQYF. The CDR3, as DNA: TGTGCCAGCAGTTTATCTTGGCGGGAGATCGAAACCCAGTACTTC.

V gene TRBV9 combines with J gene TRBJ2-7; tentatively, D is TRBD1 or TRBD2 (7 bases each). The CDR3 runs to 16 residues. Deletions cut 0 bases from V and 3 bases from J, with 16 bases between. Germline CDR1 reads SGDLS; CDR2 reads YYNGEE. CDR3 amino acids: CASSVGQGTSVYEQYF. DNA of the CDR3: TGTGCCAGCAGCGTAGGACAGGGAACTAGCGTCTACGAGCAGTACTTC.

The chain combines TRBV4-2 with TRBJ2-1; 13 positions match TRBD2. This CDR3 contains 17 residues. Looked up from germline, CDR1 is LGHNA and CDR2 is YNFKEQ. J gave up 6 bases and V 1 base, and 6 bases lay outside the gene matches. This chain's CDR3 is CASSQAGTSGIGNEQFF. The CDR3 DNA reads TGTGCCAGCAGCCAAGCCGGGACTAGCGGGATTGGCAATGAGCAGTTCTTC.

A few counts support this clone. The V call is TRBV9, the J call TRBJ1-2; D not certain. This CDR3 contains 15 residues. Trimming removed 0 bases at V and 8 bases at J, with 17 bases between. Germline CDR1 is SGDLS and CDR2 is YYNGEE. DNA of the CDR3: TGTGCCAGCAGCGTAGCTTTGTGGGAGTCTGACGGCTACACCTTC. It translates to CASSVALWESDGYTF.